These 29 T cell receptor beta chains were all obtained from the same sample, sequenced in a study of beta chain features in type 1 diabetes. Every isolated RNA sample was fully reverse transcribed, so sequencing captured expressed TCRB transcripts. The method was immunoSEQ multiplex PCR; TCRdb's version includes in-frame clones alone and lacks a portion of them. The data contain roughly 370,000 clones, 14% of them singletons. Material: naive CD4+ T cells from blood. These receptors were collected from a man aged 30-40 years in good health.

The chain employs TRBV20-1 and TRBJ1-1, with D hard to call. The ends were cut back, 3 bases at V and 3 bases at J, with 5 bases in the middle. CDR3 length: 11 residues. The V gene's germline CDR1 is DFQATT and CDR2 SNEGSKA (reference sequence). The chain's CDR3 is CSARVDTEAFF. The CDR3, as DNA: TGCAGTGCTAGGGTGGACACTGAAGCTTTCTTT.

This clone was seen a handful of times. V and J are TRBV20-1 and TRBJ1-1; D is unclear. The germline V and J ends were trimmed by 7 bases and 1 base, with 7 bases remaining between them. Germline CDR1 is DFQATT and CDR2 is SNEGSKA (reference sequence). This CDR3 has 11 residues. CDR3 sequence: CSGAENTEAFF. In nucleotides, the CDR3 is TGCAGTGGCGCAGAGAACACTGAAGCTTTCTTT.

The genes are TRBV10-3 and TRBJ2-1; the D gene is possibly TRBD2 (6 bases). CDR3 length: 17 amino acids. Trimming removed 2 bases at V and 6 bases at J, with 20 bases between. CDR1 is ENHRY, CDR2 SYGVKD, per germline. This CDR3 reads CAISEANEVMGGNEQFF. CDR3 DNA sequence: TGTGCCATCAGTGAGGCCAACGAAGTTATGGGGGGCAATGAGCAGTTCTTC.

This clone occurred a few times. The rearrangement links TRBV4-3 to TRBJ1-4; 8 positions match TRBD1. In germline, CDR1 is LGHNA, CDR2 YSLEER. The junction had 14 bases not matched to a gene; V was cut back by 4 bases and J by 7 bases. The CDR3 contains 17 residues. Here the CDR3 DNA reads TGCGCCAGCAGCCTGTCTTGGTTCGGGACAGGTGCTGAAAAACTGTTTTTT. As protein: CASSLSWFGTGAEKLFF.

This clone was seen a few times. The J gene is TRBJ2-3, the V gene TRBV9; the match to TRBD2 covers 7 bases. V dropped 4 bases and J dropped 2; count of bases not matched to a gene: 7. Germline CDR1 is SGDLS and CDR2 is YYNGEE. CDR3 length equals 15 residues. CDR3 in amino acids: CASSRASGFTDTQYF. CDR3 DNA sequence: TGTGCCAGCAGCCGAGCTAGCGGATTCACAGATACGCAGTATTTT.

This clone showed up just a few times. The gene calls are TRBV29-1 and TRBJ2-3, with 7 bases matching TRBD2. Germline loops: CDR1 SQVTM, CDR2 ANQGSEA. Trimming removed 6 bases from V and 3 bases from J; junction bases left unmatched: 6. The CDR3 sequence is 13 residues long. This chain's CDR3 is CSVGGMRTDTQYF. The DNA for the CDR3 is TGCAGCGTGGGGGGGATGAGGACAGATACGCAGTATTTT.

The V and J genes are TRBV9 and TRBJ2-3, with D unresolved. This CDR3 is built from 15 residues. CDR1 is SGDLS and CDR2 is YYNGEE in the germline V gene. Trimming left V 7 bases short and J 2 bases short, with 17 bases between. The CDR3 coding sequence is TGTGCCAGCTCCTCCCTGGGCGCTTCCACAGATACGCAGTATTTT. As protein: CASSSLGASTDTQYF.

The chain couples TRBV7-9 to TRBJ1-1; D ambiguous. The V gene's germline CDR1 is SEHNR and CDR2 FQNEAQ (reference sequence). V lost 3 bases and J 5 bases, leaving 4 bases between the germline ends. CDR3 size: 11 residues. This CDR3 is CASSFKTEAFF. In DNA form, the CDR3 reads TGTGCCAGCAGCTTCAAAACTGAAGCTTTCTTT.

This clone was detected a few times. The chain employs TRBV15 and TRBJ1-2, with 8 bases matching TRBD1. This CDR3 is 15 amino acids long. Unmatched junction bases numbered 10, after V lost 4 bases and J lost 6 bases. CDR1 is LNHNV, CDR2 YYDKDF, per germline (reference sequence). In DNA, the CDR3 is TGTGCCACCAGCAAATTCCAGGGGGCAGAGAATGGCTACACCTTC. The encoded protein is CATSKFQGAENGYTF.

This clone was counted a few times. The CDR3 reads CASSSPVLAGNTGELFF. The DNA for the CDR3 is TGTGCCAGCAGCTCACCCGTGCTAGCGGGGAACACCGGGGAGCTGTTTTTT. The chain is built from TRBV7-2 and TRBJ2-2, with 8 bases matching TRBD2. The CDR3 totals 17 residues. J gave up 1 base and V 4 bases, and 8 bases lay outside the gene matches. CDR1 and CDR2 from the germline V gene are SGHTA and FQGNSA.

This clone was recorded a few times. The chain joins TRBV15 to TRBJ2-5; D is possibly TRBD2 (5 bases). This CDR3 comprises 14 residues. The V end was cut by 1 base, the J end by 3 bases, with 9 bases between. CDR1 and CDR2 (germline): LNHNV, YYDKDF (reference sequence). The CDR3 here is CATSRGNSEETQYF. The CDR3 DNA sequence: TGTGCCACCAGCAGAGGCAATAGCGAAGAGACCCAGTACTTC.

V gene TRBV7-6 combines with J gene TRBJ1-3; no firm D call. The V gene lost 5 bases and the J gene lost 0 bases, with 11 bases spanning the gap. Germline assignment: CDR1 SGHVS and CDR2 FNYEAQ. CDR3 length: 15 amino acids. The CDR3, as DNA: TGTGCCAGCAGCCCGACTCCTATCTCTGGAAACACCATATATTTT. Translated: CASSPTPISGNTIYF. The whole variable domain, remainder taken from reference TRBV7-6 and TRBJ1-3, is GAGVSQSPRYKVTKRGQDVALRCDPISGHVSLYWYRQALGQGPEFLTYFNYEAQQDKSGLPNDRFSAERPEGSISTLTIQRTEQRDSAMYRCASSPTPISGNTIYFGEGSWLTVV.

In this sample, this clone turned up many times. The chain employs TRBV25-1 and TRBJ2-5, with D possibly TRBD2 on 6 matching bases. Germline CDR1 reads MGHDK; CDR2 reads SYGVNS. CDR3 length: 14 residues. Trimming cost V 6 bases and J 5 bases, with 16 bases left between them. The CDR3 DNA is TGTGCCAGCAGCTCTGCTAGCGCAATGGAGACCCAGTACTTC. It encodes CASSSASAMETQYF.

The rearrangement links TRBV7-2 to TRBJ1-1; a weak D match, TRBD1 (6 bases). Deletions cut 1 base from V and 0 bases from J, with 12 bases between. CDR1 SGHTA and CDR2 FQGNSA come from the germline V gene. The CDR3 covers 16 residues. CDR3 sequence reads: CASSLDGQIMNTEAFF. The CDR3 coding sequence is TGTGCCAGCAGCTTAGACGGACAGATCATGAACACTGAAGCTTTCTTT.

The chain employs TRBV2 and TRBJ2-5; perhaps D is TRBD1 or TRBD2 (5 bases each). The V end was cut by 8 bases, the J end by 5 bases, with 12 bases between. Germline loops: CDR1 SNHLY, CDR2 FYNNEI. The CDR3 is made up of 12 amino acids. For the CDR3, the DNA is TGTGCCAGCGCCGGGACCAGGGAGACCCAGTACTTC. Translation: CASAGTRETQYF.

This clone was detected a few times. The rearrangement uses TRBV11-2 and TRBJ2-7, with a possible D match to TRBD1 (6 bases). The CDR3 spans 16 residues. V lost 4 bases to trimming and J lost 4 bases, with 20 bases between them. CDR1 is SGHAT and CDR2 is FQNNGV in the germline V gene. CDR3 in DNA: TGTGCCAGCAGCTCTATCCGGACCCCAGGGGCGTACGAGCAGTACTTC. It is translated as CASSSIRTPGAYEQYF.

V and J are TRBV27 and TRBJ2-1; D unresolved. Per the germline V gene, CDR1 is MNHEY and CDR2 is SMNVEV (reference sequence). Trimming pared 7 bases from V and 9 bases from J, leaving 16 bases between. The CDR3 length is 13 residues. The DNA of the CDR3 is TGTGCCAGCAAGGAAAGGGTATGGAGTGAGCAGTTCTTC. It encodes CASKERVWSEQFF.

The rearrangement links TRBV4-1 to TRBJ2-7, with 9 nucleotides matching TRBD2. The CDR3 is 14 amino acids. Losses at the gene ends were 2 bases for V and 2 bases for J; bases not matched to a gene: 1. Germline loops: CDR1 MGHRA, CDR2 YSYEKL. The CDR3, as DNA: TGCGCCAGCAGCCAAAAGCGGGGGGCCTACGAGCAGTACTTC. It codes for CASSQKRGAYEQYF.

This clone appeared a few times. The chain couples TRBV21-1 to TRBJ2-7. TRBV21-1 corresponds to a pseudogene. CDR3 size: 11 residues. The CDR3 protein is CASSSRDEQYV. CDR3 nucleotides: TGTGCCAGCAGCAGCAGGGACGAGCAGTACGTC.

This chain connects TRBV7-9 to TRBJ2-4; D uncertain. The CDR3 loop spans 11 amino acids. Germline CDR1 reads SEHNR; CDR2 reads FQNEAQ (reference sequence). V lost 5 bases, J lost 8 bases, and 7 bases lay in between. As DNA, the CDR3 is TGTGCCAGCAGCCAAAGCGACATTCAGTACTTC. This encodes CASSQSDIQYF.

The chain uses TRBV9 and TRBJ2-3; 8 bases agree with TRBD2. The CDR3 is 15 amino acids. Germline assignment: CDR1 SGDLS and CDR2 YYNGEE. Losses at the gene ends were 0 bases for V and 4 bases for J; bases not matched to a gene: 4. The CDR3: CASSVGSSGSDTQYF. CDR3 nucleotides: TGTGCCAGCAGCGTAGGGTCTAGCGGGTCAGATACGCAGTATTTT.

The rearrangement links TRBV4-1 to TRBJ2-7; 10 bases match TRBD1. Germline V gives CDR1 MGHRA, CDR2 YSYEKL. With 4 bases clipped from V and 3 bases from J, the junction kept 9 bases outside the gene matches. This CDR3 has 16 residues. The DNA for the CDR3 is TGCGCCAGCAGCCGAGGGGACAGGGGTTATTTCTACGAGCAGTACTTC. It is translated as CASSRGDRGYFYEQYF.

The chain links TRBV2 to TRBJ2-3, with D tentatively TRBD2 (6 bases). The CDR3 loop spans 14 amino acids. V lost 4 bases and J 2 bases, leaving 10 bases between the germline ends. Germline-derived CDR1 and CDR2 are SNHLY and FYNNEI. CDR3 coding DNA: TGTGCCAGCAGTGGGGGACTGGACACAGATACGCAGTATTTT. Translating gives CASSGGLDTDTQYF.

The table lists this clone with a few counts. The chain recombines TRBV11-2 with TRBJ1-2; tentatively, D is TRBD1 (5 bases). Between the trimmed V and J ends, which lost 7 bases and 4 bases, there was a span of 13 bases. The CDR3 has 13 residues. Germline V lookup: CDR1 SGHAT, CDR2 FQNNGV. The CDR3, as DNA: TGTGCCAGCAACTTCGACAGCTCCTATGGCTACACCTTC. Its protein is CASNFDSSYGYTF.

There are a few counts of this clone. The chain links TRBV5-1 to TRBJ2-5; D remains unclear. The ends were cut back, 5 bases at V and 0 bases at J, with 5 bases in the middle. Germline V gene sequence: CDR1 SGHRS, CDR2 YFSETQ. The CDR3 extends over 12 amino acids. This CDR3 is CASRKYQETQYF. The CDR3 coding sequence is TGCGCCAGCAGAAAGTACCAAGAGACCCAGTACTTC.

This chain connects TRBV7-2 to TRBJ2-6, with D possibly being TRBD2 (6 bases). The CDR3 has 18 residues. V lost 5 bases to trimming and J lost 2 bases, with 19 bases between them. Germline V gene lookup returns CDR1 SGHTA and CDR2 FQGNSA. The CDR3: CASSPLVGGNAGANVLTF. CDR3 nucleotides: TGTGCCAGCAGCCCACTGGTGGGCGGGAACGCTGGGGCCAACGTCCTGACTTTC.

This clone showed up just a few times. V is TRBV30 and J is TRBJ2-2; possible D gene TRBD1, 5 bases. The CDR3 extends over 14 amino acids. Trimming pared 3 bases from V and 2 bases from J, leaving 10 bases between. From germline, CDR1 is GTSNPN and CDR2 SVGIG (reference sequence). CDR3 DNA sequence: TGTGCCTGGAGCCGGACACCTAACACCGGGGAGCTGTTTTTT. Translation gives CAWSRTPNTGELFF.

The CDR3 DNA is TGTGCCAGCAGCCTTGGCGGCCTCACAGATACGCAGTATTTT. Translated: CASSLGGLTDTQYF. This chain connects TRBV5-4 to TRBJ2-3; D remains unclear. V gave up 4 bases and J gave up 2 bases, with 11 bases separating them. The germline V gene has CDR1 SGHNT and CDR2 YYREEE (reference sequence). The CDR3 sequence is 14 residues long.

This clone was seen more than once but under ten times. The V gene is TRBV6-5, the J gene TRBJ2-7; D possibly matches TRBD1 or TRBD2 (5 bases each). V gave up 6 bases and J gave up 2 bases, with 11 bases separating them. This CDR3 contains 13 residues. From germline, CDR1 is MNHEY and CDR2 SVGAGI. The CDR3 DNA reads as TGTGCCAGCAGGGCAGGGAGTCCCTACGAGCAGTACTTC. As protein: CASRAGSPYEQYF.